This T cell receptor (beta chain) came from a study of cytomegalovirus exposure and HLA in healthy donors. Study-wide results and caveats: The listing of 150 to 200 TCR beta chains classed them as cytomegalovirus-associated. In a later analysis, parvovirus B19, influenza, CMV and Epstein-Barr virus appeared linked to several top co-occurrence clusters. Most TCR beta V segments were productive about 87% or about 30% of the time in an earlier analysis.

Note on this clone: Its antigen is unknown. Other DNA sequences from this sample encode an identical CDR3 as well.

The ends lost 4 bases at V and 3 bases at J; junction bases unmatched: 6. This CDR3 has 14 amino acids. Germline loops: CDR1 SGHRS, CDR2 YFSETQ. As for the donors, each was a healthy bone marrow donor. The primer mix had 60 Vbeta and 13 Jbeta primers. Method: immunoSEQ multiplex PCR; TCRdb's copy keeps in-frame clones and lacks some. This table holds more than 150,000 clones, roughly 79% found once. This chain connects TRBV5-1 to TRBJ1-2; 7 positions match TRBD1. This receptor was taken from a woman aged 50 to 60 in good health and CMV-seropositive. The sequenced material came from PBMCs. This CDR3 is CASSPKGADYGYTF. The CDR3, as DNA: TGCGCCAGCAGCCCTAAGGGGGCTGACTATGGCTACACCTTC.